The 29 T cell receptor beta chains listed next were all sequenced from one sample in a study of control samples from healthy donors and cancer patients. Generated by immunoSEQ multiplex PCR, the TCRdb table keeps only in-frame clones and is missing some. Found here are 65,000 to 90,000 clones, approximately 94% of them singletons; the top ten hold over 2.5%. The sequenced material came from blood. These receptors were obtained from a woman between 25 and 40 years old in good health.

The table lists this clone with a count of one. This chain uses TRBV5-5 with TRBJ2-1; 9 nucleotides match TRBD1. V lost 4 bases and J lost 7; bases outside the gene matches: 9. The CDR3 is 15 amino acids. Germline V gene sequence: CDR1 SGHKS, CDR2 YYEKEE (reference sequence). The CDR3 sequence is CASSAPGTGRNEQFF. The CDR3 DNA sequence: TGTGCCAGCAGCGCACCCGGGACAGGGAGGAATGAGCAGTTCTTC.

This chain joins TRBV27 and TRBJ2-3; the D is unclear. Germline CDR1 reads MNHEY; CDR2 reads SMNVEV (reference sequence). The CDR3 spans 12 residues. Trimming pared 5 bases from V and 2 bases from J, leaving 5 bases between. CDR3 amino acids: CASSRPTDTQYF. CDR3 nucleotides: TGTGCCAGCAGTAGACCCACAGATACGCAGTATTTT.

The CDR3 DNA sequence: TGTGCCAGCAGCTTTCCAAAGTTCCATGGCTACACCTTC. Protein product: CASSFPKFHGYTF. This rearrangement joins TRBV3-1 (or the pseudogene TRBV3-2) to TRBJ1-2; D not resolved. This CDR3 has 13 amino acids. V lost 5 bases to trimming and J lost 6 bases, with 13 bases between them. The germline CDR1 and CDR2 sequences are LGHDT and YNNKEL (reference sequence).

CDR3 sequence (DNA): TGTGCCAGTAGTATATTCCGACAGCGACGGCCTTACGGCTACACCTTC. This translates into CASSIFRQRRPYGYTF. The rearrangement links TRBV19 to TRBJ1-2, with D maybe TRBD1 (5 bases). Trimming cost V 2 bases and J 8 bases, with 21 bases left between them. Germline V CDR1 and CDR2: LNHDA, SQIVND (reference sequence). This CDR3 region has 16 residues.

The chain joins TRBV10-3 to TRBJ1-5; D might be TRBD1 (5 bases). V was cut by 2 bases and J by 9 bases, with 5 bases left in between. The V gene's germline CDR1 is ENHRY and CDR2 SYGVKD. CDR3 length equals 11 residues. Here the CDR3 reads CAISEGGPQHF. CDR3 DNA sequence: TGTGCCATCAGTGAGGGGGGGCCCCAGCATTTT.

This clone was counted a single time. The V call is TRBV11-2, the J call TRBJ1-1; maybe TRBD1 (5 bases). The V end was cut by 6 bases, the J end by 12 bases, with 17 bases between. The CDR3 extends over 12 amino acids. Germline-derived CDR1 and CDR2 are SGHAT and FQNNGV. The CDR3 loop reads CASRGLPSGTFF. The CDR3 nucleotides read TGTGCCAGCAGGGGGCTCCCGTCAGGGACTTTCTTT.

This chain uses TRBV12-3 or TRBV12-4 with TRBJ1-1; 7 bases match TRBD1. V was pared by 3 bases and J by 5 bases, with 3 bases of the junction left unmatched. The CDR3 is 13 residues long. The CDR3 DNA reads TGTGCCAGCAGTTTCGGGACAGATACTGAAGCTTTCTTT. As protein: CASSFGTDTEAFF.

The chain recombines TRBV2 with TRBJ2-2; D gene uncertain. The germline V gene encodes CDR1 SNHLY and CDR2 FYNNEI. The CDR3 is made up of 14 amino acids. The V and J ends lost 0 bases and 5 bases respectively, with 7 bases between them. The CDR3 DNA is TGTGCCAGCAGTGAAGCGCGCCCTACCGGGGAGCTGTTTTTT. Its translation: CASSEARPTGELFF.

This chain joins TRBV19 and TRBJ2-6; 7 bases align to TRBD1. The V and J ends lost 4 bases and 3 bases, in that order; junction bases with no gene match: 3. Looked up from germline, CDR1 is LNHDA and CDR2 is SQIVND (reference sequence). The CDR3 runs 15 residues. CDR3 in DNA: TGTGCCAGTAGTACCGCAGGGGGTGGGGCCAACGTCCTGACTTTC. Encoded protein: CASSTAGGGANVLTF.

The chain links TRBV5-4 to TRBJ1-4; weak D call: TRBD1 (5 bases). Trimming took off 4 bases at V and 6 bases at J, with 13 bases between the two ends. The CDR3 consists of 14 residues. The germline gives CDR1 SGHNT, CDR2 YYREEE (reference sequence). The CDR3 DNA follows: TGTGCCAGCAGCCTAAAGCAGGGTGATGAAAAACTGTTTTTT. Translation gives CASSLKQGDEKLFF.

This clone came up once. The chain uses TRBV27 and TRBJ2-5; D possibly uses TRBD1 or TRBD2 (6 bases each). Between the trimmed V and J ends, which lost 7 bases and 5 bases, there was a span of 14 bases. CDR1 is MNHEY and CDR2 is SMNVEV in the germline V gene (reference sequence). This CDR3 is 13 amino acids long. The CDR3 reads CASTQRRGETQYF. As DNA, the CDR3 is TGTGCCAGCACCCAAAGGAGGGGGGAGACCCAGTACTTC.

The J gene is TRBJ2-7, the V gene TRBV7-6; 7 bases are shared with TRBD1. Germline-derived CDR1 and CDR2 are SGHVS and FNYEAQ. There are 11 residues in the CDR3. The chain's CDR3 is CASSGPGQLSV. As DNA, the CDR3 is TGTGCCAGCAGCGGTCCGGGACAGCTTTCCGTC.

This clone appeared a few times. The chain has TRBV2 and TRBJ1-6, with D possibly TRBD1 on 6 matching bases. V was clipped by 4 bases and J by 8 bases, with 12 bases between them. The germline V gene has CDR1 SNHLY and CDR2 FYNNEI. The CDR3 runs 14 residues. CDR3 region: CASSGAGAYSPLHF. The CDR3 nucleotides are TGTGCCAGCAGTGGGGCGGGGGCATATTCACCCCTCCACTTT.

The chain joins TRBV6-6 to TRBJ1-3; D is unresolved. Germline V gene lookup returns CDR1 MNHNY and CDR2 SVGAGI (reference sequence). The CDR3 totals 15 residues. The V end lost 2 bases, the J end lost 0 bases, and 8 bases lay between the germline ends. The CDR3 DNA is TGTGCCAGCAGTTACGGGCCGGCCTCTGGAAACACCATATATTTT. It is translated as CASSYGPASGNTIYF.

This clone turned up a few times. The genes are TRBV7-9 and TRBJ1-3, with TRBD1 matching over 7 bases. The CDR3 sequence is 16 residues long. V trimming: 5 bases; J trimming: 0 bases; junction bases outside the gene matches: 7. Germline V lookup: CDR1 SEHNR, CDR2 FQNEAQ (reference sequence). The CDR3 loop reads CASSARDSLSGNTIYF. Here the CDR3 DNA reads TGTGCCAGCAGCGCGCGGGACAGCCTCTCTGGAAACACCATATATTTT.

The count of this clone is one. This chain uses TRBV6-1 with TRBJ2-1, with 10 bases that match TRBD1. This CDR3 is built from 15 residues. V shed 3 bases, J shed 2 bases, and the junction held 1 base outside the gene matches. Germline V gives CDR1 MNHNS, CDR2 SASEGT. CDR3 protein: CASSEGQGTYNEQFF. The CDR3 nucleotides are TGTGCCAGCAGTGAGGGACAGGGGACCTACAATGAGCAGTTCTTC.

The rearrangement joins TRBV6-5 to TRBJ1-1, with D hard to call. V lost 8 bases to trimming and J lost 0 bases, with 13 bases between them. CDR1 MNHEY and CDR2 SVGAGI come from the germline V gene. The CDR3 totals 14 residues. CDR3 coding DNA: TGTGCCAGCGGGTACGGAGACATGAACACTGAAGCTTTCTTT. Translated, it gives CASGYGDMNTEAFF.

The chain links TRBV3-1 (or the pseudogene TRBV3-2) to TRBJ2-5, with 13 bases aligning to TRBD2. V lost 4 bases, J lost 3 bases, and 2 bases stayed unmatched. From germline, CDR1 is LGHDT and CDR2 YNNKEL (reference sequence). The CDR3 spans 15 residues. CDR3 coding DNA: TGTGCCAGCAGCCCGGGGACTAGCGGGGAAGAGACCCAGTACTTC. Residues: CASSPGTSGEETQYF.

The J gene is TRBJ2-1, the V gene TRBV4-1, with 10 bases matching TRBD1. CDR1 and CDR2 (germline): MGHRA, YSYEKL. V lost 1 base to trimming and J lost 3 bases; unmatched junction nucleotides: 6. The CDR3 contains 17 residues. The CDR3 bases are TGCGCCAGCAGCCAAGGAGGGACAGGGGAGTTCTACAATGAGCAGTTCTTC. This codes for CASSQGGTGEFYNEQFF.

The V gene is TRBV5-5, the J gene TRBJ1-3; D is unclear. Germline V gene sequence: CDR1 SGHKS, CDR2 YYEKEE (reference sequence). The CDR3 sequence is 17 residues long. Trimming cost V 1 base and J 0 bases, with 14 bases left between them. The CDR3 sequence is CASSLSSPPGSGNTIYF. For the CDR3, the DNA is TGTGCCAGCAGCTTGTCTTCGCCCCCCGGCTCTGGAAACACCATATATTTT. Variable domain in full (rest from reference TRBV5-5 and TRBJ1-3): DAGVTQSPTHLIKTRGQQVTLRCSPISGHKSVSWYQQVLGQGPQFIFQYYEKEERGRGNFPDRFSARQFPNYSSELNVNALLLGDSALYLCASSLSSPPGSGNTIYFGEGSWLTVV.

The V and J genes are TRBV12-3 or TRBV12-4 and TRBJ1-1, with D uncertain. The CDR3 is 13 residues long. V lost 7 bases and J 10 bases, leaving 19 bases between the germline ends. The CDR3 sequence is CASTPSSGVLAFF. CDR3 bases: TGTGCCAGCACCCCTTCCAGCGGGGTTCTAGCTTTCTTT.

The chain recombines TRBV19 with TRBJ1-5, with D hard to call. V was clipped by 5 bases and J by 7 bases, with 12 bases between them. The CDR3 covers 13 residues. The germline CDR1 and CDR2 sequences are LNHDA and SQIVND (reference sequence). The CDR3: CASSDWGGQPQHF. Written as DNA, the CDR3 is TGTGCCAGTAGTGATTGGGGAGGACAGCCCCAGCATTTT.

The CDR3 spells CASSLWWGNYGYTF. CDR3 nucleotide sequence: TGTGCCAGCAGCTTGTGGTGGGGGAACTATGGCTACACCTTC. The J gene is TRBJ1-2, the V gene TRBV5-6; the D gene is possibly TRBD1 (5 bases). Germline values: CDR1 SGHDT, CDR2 YYEEEE. CDR3 size: 14 residues. Between the trimmed V and J ends, which lost 1 base and 2 bases, there was a span of 9 bases.

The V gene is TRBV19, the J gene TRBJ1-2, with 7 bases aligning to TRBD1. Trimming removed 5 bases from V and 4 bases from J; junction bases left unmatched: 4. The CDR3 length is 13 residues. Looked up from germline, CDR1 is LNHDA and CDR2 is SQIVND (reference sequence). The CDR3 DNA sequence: TGTGCCAGTAGTGCCGGGACAGTCTATGGCTACACCTTC. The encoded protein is CASSAGTVYGYTF. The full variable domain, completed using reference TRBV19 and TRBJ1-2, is DGGITQSPKYLFRKEGQNVTLSCEQNLNHDAMYWYRQDPGQGLRLIYYSQIVNDFQKGDIAEGYSVSREKKESFPLTVTSAQKNPTAFYLCASSAGTVYGYTFGSGTRLTVV.

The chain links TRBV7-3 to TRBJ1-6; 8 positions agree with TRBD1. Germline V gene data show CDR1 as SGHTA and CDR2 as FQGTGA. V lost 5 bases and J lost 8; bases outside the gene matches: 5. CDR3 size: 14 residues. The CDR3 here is CASSRTGRDSPLHF. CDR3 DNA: TGTGCCAGCAGCCGGACAGGGAGGGATTCACCCCTCCACTTT.

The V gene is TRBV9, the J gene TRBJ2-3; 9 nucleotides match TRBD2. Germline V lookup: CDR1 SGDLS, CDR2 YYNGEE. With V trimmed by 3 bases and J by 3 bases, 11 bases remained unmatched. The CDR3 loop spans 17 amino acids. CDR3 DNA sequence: TGTGCCAGCAGCGCCTCCCCTAGCGGGGTTAATACAGATACGCAGTATTTT. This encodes CASSASPSGVNTDTQYF.

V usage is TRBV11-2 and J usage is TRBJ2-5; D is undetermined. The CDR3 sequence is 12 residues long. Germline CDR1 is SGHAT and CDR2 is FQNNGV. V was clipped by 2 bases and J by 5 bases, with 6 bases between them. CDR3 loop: CASSLLGETQYF. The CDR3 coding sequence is TGTGCCAGCAGCTTATTGGGGGAGACCCAGTACTTC. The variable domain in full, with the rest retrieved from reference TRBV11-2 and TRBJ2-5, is EAGVAQSPRYKIIEKRQSVAFWCNPISGHATLYWYQQILGQGPKLLIQFQNNGVVDDSQLPKDRFSAERLKGVDSTLKIQPAKLEDSAVYLCASSLLGETQYFGPGTRLLVL.

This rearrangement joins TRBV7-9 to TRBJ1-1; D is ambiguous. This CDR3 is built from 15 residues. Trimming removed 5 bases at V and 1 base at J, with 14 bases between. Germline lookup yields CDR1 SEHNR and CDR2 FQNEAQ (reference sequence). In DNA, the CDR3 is TGTGCCAGCAGCCAGCTGGCGGCGGCGAACACTGAAGCTTTCTTT. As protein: CASSQLAAANTEAFF.

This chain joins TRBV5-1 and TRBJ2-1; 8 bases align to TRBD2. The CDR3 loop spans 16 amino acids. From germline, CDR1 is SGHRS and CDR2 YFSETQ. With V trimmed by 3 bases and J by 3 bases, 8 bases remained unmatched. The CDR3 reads CASSSLSGGLYNEQFF. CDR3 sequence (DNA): TGCGCCAGCAGCTCCCTAAGCGGGGGCCTCTACAATGAGCAGTTCTTC. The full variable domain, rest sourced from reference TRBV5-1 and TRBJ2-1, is KAGVTQTPRYLIKTRGQQVTLSCSPISGHRSVSWYQQTPGQGLQFLFEYFSETQRNKGNFPGRFSGRQFSNSRSEMNVSTLELGDSALYLCASSSLSGGLYNEQFFGPGTRLTVL.